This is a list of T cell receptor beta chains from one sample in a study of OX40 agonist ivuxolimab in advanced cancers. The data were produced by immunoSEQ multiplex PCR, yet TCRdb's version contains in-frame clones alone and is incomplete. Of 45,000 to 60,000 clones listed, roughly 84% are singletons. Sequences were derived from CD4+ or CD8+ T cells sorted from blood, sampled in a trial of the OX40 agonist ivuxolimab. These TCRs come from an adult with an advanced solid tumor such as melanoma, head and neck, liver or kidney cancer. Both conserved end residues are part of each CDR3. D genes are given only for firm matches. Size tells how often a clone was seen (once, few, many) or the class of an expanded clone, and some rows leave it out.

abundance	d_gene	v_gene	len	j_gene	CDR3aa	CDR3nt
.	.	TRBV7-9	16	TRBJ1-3	CASSYSSGVSGNTIYF	TGTGCCAGCAGCTACTCATCGGGAGTCTCTGGAAACACCATATATTTT
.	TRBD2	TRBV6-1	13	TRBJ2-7	CASRGLAGYEQYF	TGTGCCAGCCGGGGACTAGCGGGCTACGAGCAGTACTTC
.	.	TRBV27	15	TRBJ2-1	CASSLSSEGADEQFF	TGTGCCAGCAGTTTATCGTCGGAGGGGGCAGATGAGCAGTTCTTC
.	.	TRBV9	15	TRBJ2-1	CASSVGLAGVGEQFF	TGTGCCAGCAGCGTAGGGTTGGCAGGGGTAGGTGAGCAGTTCTTC
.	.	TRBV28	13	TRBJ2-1	CASSLRVSNEQFF	TGTGCCAGCAGTTTAAGGGTCAGCAATGAGCAGTTCTTC
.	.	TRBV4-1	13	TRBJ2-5	CASSIGPGETQYF	TGCGCCAGCAGCATCGGGCCGGGAGAGACCCAGTACTTC
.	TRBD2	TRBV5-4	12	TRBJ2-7	CASSAPAGTTNF	TGTGCCAGCAGCGCCCCTGCCGGGACTACCAACTTC
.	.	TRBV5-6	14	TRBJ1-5	CASSFWGLGQPQHF	TGTGCCAGCAGCTTTTGGGGGCTGGGGCAGCCCCAGCATTTT
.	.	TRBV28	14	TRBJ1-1	CASRYPGVSTEAFF	TGTGCCAGCAGATACCCAGGGGTTAGCACTGAAGCTTTCTTT
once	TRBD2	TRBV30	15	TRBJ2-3	CAWSGLAESTDTQYF	TGTGCCTGGAGTGGGCTAGCGGAAAGCACAGATACGCAGTATTTT
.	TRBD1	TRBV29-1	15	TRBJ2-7	CSVSGTGESSYEQYF	TGCAGCGTCTCCGGGACAGGCGAAAGCTCCTACGAGCAGTACTTC
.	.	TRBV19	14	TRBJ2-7	CASSIRDPGYEQYF	TGTGCCAGTAGTATACGGGACCCAGGCTACGAGCAGTACTTC